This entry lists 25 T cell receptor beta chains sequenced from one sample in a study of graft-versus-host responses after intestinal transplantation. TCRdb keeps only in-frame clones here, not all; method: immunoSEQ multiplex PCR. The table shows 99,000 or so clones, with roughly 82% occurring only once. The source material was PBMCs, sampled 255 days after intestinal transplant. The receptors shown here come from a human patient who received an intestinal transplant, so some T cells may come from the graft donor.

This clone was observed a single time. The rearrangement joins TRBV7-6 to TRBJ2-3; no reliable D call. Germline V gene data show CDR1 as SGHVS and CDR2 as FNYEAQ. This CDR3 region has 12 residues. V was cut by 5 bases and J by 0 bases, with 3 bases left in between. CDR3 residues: CASSLSTDTQYF. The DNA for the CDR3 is TGTGCCAGCAGCCTTAGCACAGATACGCAGTATTTT. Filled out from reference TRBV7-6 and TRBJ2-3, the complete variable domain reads GAGVSQSPRYKVTKRGQDVALRCDPISGHVSLYWYRQALGQGPEFLTYFNYEAQQDKSGLPNDRFSAERPEGSISTLTIQRTEQRDSAMYRCASSLSTDTQYFGPGTRLTVL.

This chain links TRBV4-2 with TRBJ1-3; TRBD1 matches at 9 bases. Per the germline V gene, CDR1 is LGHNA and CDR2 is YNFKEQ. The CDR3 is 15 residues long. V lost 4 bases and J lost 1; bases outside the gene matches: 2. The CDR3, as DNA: TGTGCCAGCAGCCCAGGGACAGGGTCTGGAAACACCATATATTTT. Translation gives CASSPGTGSGNTIYF.

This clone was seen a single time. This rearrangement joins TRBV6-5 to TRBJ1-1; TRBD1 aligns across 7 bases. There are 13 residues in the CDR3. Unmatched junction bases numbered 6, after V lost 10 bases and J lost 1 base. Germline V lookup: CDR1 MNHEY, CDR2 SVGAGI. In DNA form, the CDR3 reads TGTGCCACTAGCTGGGACAGGAACACTGAAGCTTTCTTT. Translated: CATSWDRNTEAFF.

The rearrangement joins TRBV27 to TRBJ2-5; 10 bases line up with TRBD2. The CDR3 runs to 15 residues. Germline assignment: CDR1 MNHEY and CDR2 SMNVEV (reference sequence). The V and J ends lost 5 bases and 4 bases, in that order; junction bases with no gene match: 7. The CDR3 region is CASSPSGGAGETQYF. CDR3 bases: TGTGCCAGCAGTCCGAGCGGGGGGGCAGGAGAGACCCAGTACTTC.

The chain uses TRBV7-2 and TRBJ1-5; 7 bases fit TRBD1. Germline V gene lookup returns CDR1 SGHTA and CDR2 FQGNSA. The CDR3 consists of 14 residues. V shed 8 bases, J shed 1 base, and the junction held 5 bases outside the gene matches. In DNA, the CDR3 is TGTGCCAGCCGGGACAGCTTAAGCAATCAGCCCCAGCATTTT. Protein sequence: CASRDSLSNQPQHF.

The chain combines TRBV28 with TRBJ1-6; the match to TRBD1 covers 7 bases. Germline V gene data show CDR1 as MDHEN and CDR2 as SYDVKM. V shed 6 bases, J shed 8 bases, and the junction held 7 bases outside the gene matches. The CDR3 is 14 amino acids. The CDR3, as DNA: TGTGCCAGCAGGTCCACAGGGGCCCATTCACCCCTCCACTTT. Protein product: CASRSTGAHSPLHF.

The CDR3 sequence is CASSFRGDEQFF. In DNA form, the CDR3 reads TGCGCCAGCAGCTTTAGGGGCGATGAGCAGTTCTTC. The chain recombines TRBV5-1 with TRBJ2-1; tentative D call: TRBD1 (5 bases). The length of the CDR3 is 12 residues. Between the trimmed V and J ends, which lost 2 bases and 8 bases, there was a span of 8 bases. Germline CDR1 SGHRS, CDR2 YFSETQ. Looking up the rest from reference TRBV5-1 and TRBJ2-1 gives the full variable domain: KAGVTQTPRYLIKTRGQQVTLSCSPISGHRSVSWYQQTPGQGLQFLFEYFSETQRNKGNFPGRFSGRQFSNSRSEMNVSTLELGDSALYLCASSFRGDEQFFGPGTRLTVL.

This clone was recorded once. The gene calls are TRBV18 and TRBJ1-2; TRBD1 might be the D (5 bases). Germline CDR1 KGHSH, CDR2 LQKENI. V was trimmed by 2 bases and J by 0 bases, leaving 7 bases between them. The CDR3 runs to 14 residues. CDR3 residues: CASSPRGANYGYTF. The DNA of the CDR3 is TGTGCCAGCTCACCAAGGGGAGCTAACTATGGCTACACCTTC.

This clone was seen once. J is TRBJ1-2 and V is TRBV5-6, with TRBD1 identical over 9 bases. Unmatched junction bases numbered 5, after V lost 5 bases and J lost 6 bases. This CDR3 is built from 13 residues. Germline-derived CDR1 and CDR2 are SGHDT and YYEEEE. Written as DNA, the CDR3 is TGTGCCAGCAGTCAGAGGACAGGGGATGGCTACACCTTC. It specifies CASSQRTGDGYTF. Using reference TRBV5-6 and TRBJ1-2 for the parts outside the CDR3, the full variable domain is DAGVTQSPTHLIKTRGQQVTLRCSPKSGHDTVSWYQQALGQGPQFIFQYYEEEERQRGNFPDRFSGHQFPNYSSELNVNALLLGDSALYLCASSQRTGDGYTFGSGTRLTVV.

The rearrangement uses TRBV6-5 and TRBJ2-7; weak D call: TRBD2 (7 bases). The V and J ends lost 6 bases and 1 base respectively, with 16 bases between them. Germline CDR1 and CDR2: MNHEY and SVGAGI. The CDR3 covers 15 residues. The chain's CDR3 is CASRRTGGLSYEQYF. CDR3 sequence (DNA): TGTGCCAGCAGAAGGACGGGGGGCCTATCCTACGAGCAGTACTTC.

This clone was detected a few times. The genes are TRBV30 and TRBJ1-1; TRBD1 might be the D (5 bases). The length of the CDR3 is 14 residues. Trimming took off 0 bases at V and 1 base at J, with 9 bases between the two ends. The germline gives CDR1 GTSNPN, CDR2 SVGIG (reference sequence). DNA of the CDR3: TGTGCCTGGAGTGTACTTCAGGGGAACACTGAAGCTTTCTTT. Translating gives CAWSVLQGNTEAFF.

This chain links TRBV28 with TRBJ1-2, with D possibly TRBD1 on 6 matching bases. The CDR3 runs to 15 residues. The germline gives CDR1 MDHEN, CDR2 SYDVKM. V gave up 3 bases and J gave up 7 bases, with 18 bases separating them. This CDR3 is CASSFGIGGDGGYTF. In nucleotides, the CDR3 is TGTGCCAGCAGTTTCGGTATAGGGGGTGACGGTGGCTACACCTTC.

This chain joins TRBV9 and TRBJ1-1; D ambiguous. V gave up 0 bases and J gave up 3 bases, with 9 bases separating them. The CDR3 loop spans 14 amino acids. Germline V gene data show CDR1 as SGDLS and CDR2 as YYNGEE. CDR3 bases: TGTGCCAGCAGCGTAGTGCCAGAGGACACTGAAGCTTTCTTT. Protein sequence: CASSVVPEDTEAFF. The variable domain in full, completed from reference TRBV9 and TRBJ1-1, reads DSGVTQTPKHLITATGQRVTLRCSPRSGDLSVYWYQQSLDQGLQFLIQYYNGEERAKGNILERFSAQQFPDLHSELNLSSLELGDSALYFCASSVVPEDTEAFFGQGTRLTVV.

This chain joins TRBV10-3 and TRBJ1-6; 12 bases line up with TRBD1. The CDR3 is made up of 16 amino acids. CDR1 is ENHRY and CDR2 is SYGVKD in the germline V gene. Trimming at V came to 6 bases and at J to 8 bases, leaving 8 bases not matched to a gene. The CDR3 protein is CAIRGPGQGAHSPLHF. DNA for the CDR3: TGTGCCATCAGGGGACCGGGACAGGGGGCACATTCACCCCTCCACTTT.

The CDR3 region is CASSLGQGPTYEQYF. CDR3 DNA sequence: TGTGCCAGCAGCTTGGGACAGGGCCCAACCTACGAGCAGTACTTC. The J gene is TRBJ2-7, the V gene TRBV5-4; 7 nucleotides line up with TRBD1. V lost 0 bases and J lost 2; bases outside the gene matches: 5. CDR3 length: 15 amino acids. The germline CDR1 and CDR2 sequences are SGHNT and YYREEE (reference sequence). The entire variable domain, with the rest obtained from reference TRBV5-4 and TRBJ2-7, is as follows: ETGVTQSPTHLIKTRGQQVTLRCSSQSGHNTVSWYQQALGQGPQFIFQYYREEENGRGNFPPRFSGLQFPNYSSELNVNALELDDSALYLCASSLGQGPTYEQYFGPGTRLTVT.

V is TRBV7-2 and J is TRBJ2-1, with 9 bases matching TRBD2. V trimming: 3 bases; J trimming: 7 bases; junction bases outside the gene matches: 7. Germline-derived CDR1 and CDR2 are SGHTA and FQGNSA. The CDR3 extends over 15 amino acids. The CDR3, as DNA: TGTGCCAGCAGCTTGGGACTAGCTGGGGGGAATGAGCAGTTCTTC. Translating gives CASSLGLAGGNEQFF.

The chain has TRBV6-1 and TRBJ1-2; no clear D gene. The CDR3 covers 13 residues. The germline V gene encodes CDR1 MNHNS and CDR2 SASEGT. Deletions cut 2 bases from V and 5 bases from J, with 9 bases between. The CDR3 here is CASSESQSYGYTF. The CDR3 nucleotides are TGTGCCAGCAGTGAATCACAGTCATATGGCTACACCTTC.

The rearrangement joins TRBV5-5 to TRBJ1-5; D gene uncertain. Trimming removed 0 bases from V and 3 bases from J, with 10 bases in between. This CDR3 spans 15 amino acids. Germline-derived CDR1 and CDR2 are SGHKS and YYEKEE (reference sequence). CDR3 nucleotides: TGTGCCAGCAGCTTGGGGCCAGCTTCCAATCAGCCCCAGCATTTT. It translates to CASSLGPASNQPQHF.

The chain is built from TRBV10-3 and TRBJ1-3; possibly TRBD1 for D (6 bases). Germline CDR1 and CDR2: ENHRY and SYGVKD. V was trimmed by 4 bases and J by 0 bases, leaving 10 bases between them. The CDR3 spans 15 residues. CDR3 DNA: TGTGCCATCAGTGTGGGGGCCAACTCTGGAAACACCATATATTTT. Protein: CAISVGANSGNTIYF.

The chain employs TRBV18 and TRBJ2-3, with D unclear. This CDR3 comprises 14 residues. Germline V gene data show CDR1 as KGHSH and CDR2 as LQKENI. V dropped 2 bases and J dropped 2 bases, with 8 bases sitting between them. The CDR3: CASSPESSTDTQYF. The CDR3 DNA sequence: TGTGCCAGCTCACCAGAGTCCTCCACAGATACGCAGTATTTT. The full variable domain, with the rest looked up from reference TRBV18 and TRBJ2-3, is NAGVMQNPRHLVRRRGQEARLRCSPMKGHSHVYWYRQLPEEGLKFMVYLQKENIIDESGMPKERFSAEFPKEGPSILRIQQVVRGDSAAYFCASSPESSTDTQYFGPGTRLTVL.

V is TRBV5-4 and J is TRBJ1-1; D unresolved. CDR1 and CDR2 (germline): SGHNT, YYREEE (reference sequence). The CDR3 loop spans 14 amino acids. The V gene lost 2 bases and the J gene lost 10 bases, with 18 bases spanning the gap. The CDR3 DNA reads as TGTGCCAGCAGCTTACTACAATCCCCACGGGGAGCTTTCTTT. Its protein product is CASSLLQSPRGAFF.

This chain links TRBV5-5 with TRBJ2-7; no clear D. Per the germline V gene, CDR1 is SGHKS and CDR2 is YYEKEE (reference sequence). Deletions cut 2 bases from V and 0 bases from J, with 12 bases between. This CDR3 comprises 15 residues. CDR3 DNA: TGTGCCAGCAGCTTCGAACTGCCGAGCTCCTACGAGCAGTACTTC. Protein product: CASSFELPSSYEQYF.

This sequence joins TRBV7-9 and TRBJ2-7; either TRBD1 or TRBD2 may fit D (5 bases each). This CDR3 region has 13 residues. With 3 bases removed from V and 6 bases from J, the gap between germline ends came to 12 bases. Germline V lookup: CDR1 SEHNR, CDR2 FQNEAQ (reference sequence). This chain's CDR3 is CASSFHWGTEQYF. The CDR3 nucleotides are TGTGCCAGCAGCTTTCACTGGGGGACCGAGCAGTACTTC.

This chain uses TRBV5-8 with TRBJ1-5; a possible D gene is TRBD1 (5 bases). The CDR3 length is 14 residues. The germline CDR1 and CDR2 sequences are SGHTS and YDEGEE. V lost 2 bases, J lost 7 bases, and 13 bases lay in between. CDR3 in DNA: TGTGCCAGCAGCTTCCAGGGTGGCGACCAGCCCCAGCATTTT. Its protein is CASSFQGGDQPQHF.

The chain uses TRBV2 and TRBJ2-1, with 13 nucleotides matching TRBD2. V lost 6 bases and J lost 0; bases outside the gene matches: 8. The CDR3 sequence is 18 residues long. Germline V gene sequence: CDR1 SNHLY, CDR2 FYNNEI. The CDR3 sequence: CASSETSGRIRSYNEQFF. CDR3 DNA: TGTGCCAGCAGCGAGACTAGCGGGAGGATACGCTCCTACAATGAGCAGTTCTTC.